This T cell receptor beta chain was captured in a study of T cell repertoires in cytomegalovirus infection. The overall study: Carrying CMV and the relevant HLA type showed in public TCR beta signatures.

TCRdb recomputed calls from the reads with MiXCR, one row per CDR3 protein. The sample lists hundreds of thousands of distinct CDR3 sequences; less than 40% were seen once. This CDR3 region has 14 residues. Germline CDR1 MNHEY, CDR2 SVGEGT. Trimming left V 2 bases short and J 1 base short, with 8 bases between. The receptor was derived from a human donor in good health (CMV status not recorded). Some clones in this sample may be carry-over from other donors' samples. Sample: PBMCs. The rearrangement uses TRBV6-2 or TRBV6-3 and TRBJ1-1; D gene unclear. CDR3 amino acids: CASSYAGANTEAFF. CDR3 nucleotide sequence: TGTGCCAGCAGTTACGCGGGAGCGAACACTGAAGCTTTCTTT.